The clone carrying this TCR beta chain occurred once. Its antigen remains unidentified. This entry comes from a study of PD-1 blockade in mismatch repair-deficient tumors. Study summary: All were previously treated, progressing patients with around eleven mismatch repair-deficient cancer types. Study conclusions and caveats: After pembrolizumab, tumor-resident clones rose rapidly, then generally contracted before radiologic responses.

Data came from immunoSEQ multiplex PCR; TCRdb stores just in-frame clones and leaves some out. Of under 150,000 clones in the sample, about 88% are singletons; the top ten hold about 13%. Germline V gene data show CDR1 as SEHNR and CDR2 as FQNEAQ (reference sequence). The CDR3 runs to 18 residues. Trimming pared 1 base from V and 0 bases from J, leaving 16 bases between. PCR or immunohistochemistry showed mismatch repair deficiency in every enrolled patient. The TCR-sequenced patients were three responders to pembrolizumab. The chain carries TRBV7-9 and TRBJ2-1; D uncertain. This clonotype was obtained from an adult with mismatch repair-deficient cancer. The input for sequencing was peripheral blood, taken 44 weeks after starting pembrolizumab. The CDR3 nucleotides are TGTGCCAGCAGCTTAGATGTAGACCCCGTAAGCTCCTACAATGAGCAGTTCTTC. This translates into CASSLDVDPVSSYNEQFF.